This TCR beta chain was sequenced for a study of OX40 agonist ivuxolimab in advanced cancers. As for the study in general: Patients were given ivuxolimab, an antibody that agonizes OX40 (CD134).

Between the trimmed V and J ends, which lost 2 bases and 9 bases, there was a span of 14 bases. CDR3 length: 13 amino acids. Germline V lookup: CDR1 MDHEN, CDR2 SYDVKM. The repertoire was sequenced with immunoSEQ multiplex PCR; TCRdb's copy has only in-frame clones and lacks some. Of approximately 80,000 clones in the sample, about 89% are singletons; the top ten hold less than 0.55%. With regard to this clone: Its antigen is unknown.

Study-wide results and caveats: Some nonresponders likewise displayed low normalized T-cell clonal expansion.

The TCR originated in an adult with an advanced solid tumor such as melanoma, head and neck, liver or kidney cancer. V is TRBV28 and J is TRBJ2-7, with no clear D. Specimen: CD4+ or CD8+ T cells sorted from blood, collected in a trial of the OX40 agonist ivuxolimab. The CDR3 reads CASSLGEPRSQYF. The CDR3 DNA reads as TGTGCCAGCAGTTTAGGGGAACCACGGTCGCAGTACTTC.